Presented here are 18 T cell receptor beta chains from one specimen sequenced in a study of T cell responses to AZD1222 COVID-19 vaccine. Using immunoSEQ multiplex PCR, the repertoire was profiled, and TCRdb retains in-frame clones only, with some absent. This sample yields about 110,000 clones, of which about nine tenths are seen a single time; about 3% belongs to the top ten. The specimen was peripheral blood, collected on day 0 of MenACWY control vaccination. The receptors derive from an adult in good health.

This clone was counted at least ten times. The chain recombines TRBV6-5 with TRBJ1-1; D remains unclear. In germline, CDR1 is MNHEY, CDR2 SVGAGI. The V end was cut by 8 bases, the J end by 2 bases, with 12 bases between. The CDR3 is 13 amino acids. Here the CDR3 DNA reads TGTGCCAGCGTAGGGCAGCTAAACACTGAAGCTTTCTTT. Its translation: CASVGQLNTEAFF.

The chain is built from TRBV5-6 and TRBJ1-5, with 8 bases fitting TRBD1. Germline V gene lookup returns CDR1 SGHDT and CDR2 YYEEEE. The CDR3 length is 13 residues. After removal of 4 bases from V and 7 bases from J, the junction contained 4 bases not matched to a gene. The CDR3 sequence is CASSPTGGQPQHF. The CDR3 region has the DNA TGTGCCAGCAGCCCTACAGGGGGACAGCCCCAGCATTTT.

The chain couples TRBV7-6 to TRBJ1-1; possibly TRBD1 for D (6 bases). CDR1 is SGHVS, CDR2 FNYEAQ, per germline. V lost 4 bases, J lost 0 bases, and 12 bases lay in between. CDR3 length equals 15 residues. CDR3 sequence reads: CASSSIQGLNTEAFF. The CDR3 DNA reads TGTGCCAGCAGCTCGATACAGGGCTTGAACACTGAAGCTTTCTTT.

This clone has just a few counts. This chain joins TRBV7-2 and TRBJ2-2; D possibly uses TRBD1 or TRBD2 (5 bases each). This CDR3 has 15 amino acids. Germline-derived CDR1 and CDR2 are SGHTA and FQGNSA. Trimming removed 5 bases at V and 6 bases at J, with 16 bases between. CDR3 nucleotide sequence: TGTGCCAGCAGCCAGGGACCCTGGGCAGCCGGGGAGCTGTTTTTT. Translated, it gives CASSQGPWAAGELFF.

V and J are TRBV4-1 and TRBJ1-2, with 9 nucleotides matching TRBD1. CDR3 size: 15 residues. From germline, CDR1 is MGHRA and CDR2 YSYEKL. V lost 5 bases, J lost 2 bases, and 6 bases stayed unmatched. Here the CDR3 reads CASSLSGTGNYGYTF. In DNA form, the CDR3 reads TGCGCCAGCAGCTTATCCGGGACAGGGAACTATGGCTACACCTTC.

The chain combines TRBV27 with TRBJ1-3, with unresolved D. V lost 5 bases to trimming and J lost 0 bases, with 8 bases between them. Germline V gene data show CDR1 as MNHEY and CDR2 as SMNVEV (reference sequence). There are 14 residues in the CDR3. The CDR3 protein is CASSSTISGNTIYF. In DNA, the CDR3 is TGTGCCAGCAGTAGTACCATCTCTGGAAACACCATATATTTT.

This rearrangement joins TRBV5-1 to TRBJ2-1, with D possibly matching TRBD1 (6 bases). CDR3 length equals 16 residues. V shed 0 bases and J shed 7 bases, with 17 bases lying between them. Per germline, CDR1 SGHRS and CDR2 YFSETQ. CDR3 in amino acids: CASSLGPVQGVNEQFF. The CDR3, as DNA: TGCGCCAGCAGCTTGGGTCCGGTACAGGGTGTGAATGAGCAGTTCTTC.

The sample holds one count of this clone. CDR3 in amino acids: CASSSTDYYGYTF. The CDR3 DNA sequence: TGTGCCAGTAGTTCGACAGATTACTATGGCTACACCTTC. The gene calls are TRBV19 and TRBJ1-2, with a weak D call TRBD1 (5 bases). The germline V and J ends were trimmed by 5 bases and 3 bases, with 10 bases remaining between them. Germline CDR1 LNHDA, CDR2 SQIVND (reference sequence). CDR3 length: 13 residues. Combining the CDR3 with reference TRBV19 and TRBJ1-2 gives the whole variable domain DGGITQSPKYLFRKEGQNVTLSCEQNLNHDAMYWYRQDPGQGLRLIYYSQIVNDFQKGDIAEGYSVSREKKESFPLTVTSAQKNPTAFYLCASSSTDYYGYTFGSGTRLTVV.

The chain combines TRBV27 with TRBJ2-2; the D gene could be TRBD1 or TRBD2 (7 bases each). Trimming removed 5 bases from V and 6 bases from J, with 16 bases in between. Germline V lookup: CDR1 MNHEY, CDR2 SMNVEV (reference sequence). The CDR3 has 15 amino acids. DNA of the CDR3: TGTGCCAGCAGTCCGACACAGGGGAGGGCCGGGGAGCTGTTTTTT. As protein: CASSPTQGRAGELFF.

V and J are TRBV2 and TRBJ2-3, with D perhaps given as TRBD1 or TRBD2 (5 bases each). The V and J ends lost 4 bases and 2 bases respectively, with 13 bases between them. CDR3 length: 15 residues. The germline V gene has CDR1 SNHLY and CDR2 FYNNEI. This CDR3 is CASSGRDRYTDTQYF. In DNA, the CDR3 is TGTGCCAGCAGTGGTCGGGACCGGTACACAGATACGCAGTATTTT.

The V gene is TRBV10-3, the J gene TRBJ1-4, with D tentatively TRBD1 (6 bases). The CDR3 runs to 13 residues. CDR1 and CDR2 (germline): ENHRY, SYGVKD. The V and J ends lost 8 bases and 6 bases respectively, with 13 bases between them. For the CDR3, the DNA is TGTGCCATCCTGGACAGTGGGGATGAAAAACTGTTTTTT. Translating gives CAILDSGDEKLFF.

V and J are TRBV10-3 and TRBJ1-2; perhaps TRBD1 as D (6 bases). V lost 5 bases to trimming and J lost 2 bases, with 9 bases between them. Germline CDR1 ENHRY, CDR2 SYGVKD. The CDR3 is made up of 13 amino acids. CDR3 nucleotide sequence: TGTGCCATCAGTCGGGACACAAACTATGGCTACACCTTC. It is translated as CAISRDTNYGYTF.

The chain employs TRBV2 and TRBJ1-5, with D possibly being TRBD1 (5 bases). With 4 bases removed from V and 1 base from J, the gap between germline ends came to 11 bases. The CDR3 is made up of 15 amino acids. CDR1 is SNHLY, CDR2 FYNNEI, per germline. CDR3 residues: CASSARETSNQPQHF. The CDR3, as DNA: TGTGCCAGCAGTGCCAGGGAGACCAGCAATCAGCCCCAGCATTTT.

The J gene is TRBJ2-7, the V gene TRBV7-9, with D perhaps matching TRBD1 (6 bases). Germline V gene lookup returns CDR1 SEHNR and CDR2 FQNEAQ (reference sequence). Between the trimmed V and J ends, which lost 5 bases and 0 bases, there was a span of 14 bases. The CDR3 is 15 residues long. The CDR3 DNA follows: TGTGCCAGCAGCAAGGGGGTTCACAGCTCCTACGAGCAGTACTTC. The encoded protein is CASSKGVHSSYEQYF.

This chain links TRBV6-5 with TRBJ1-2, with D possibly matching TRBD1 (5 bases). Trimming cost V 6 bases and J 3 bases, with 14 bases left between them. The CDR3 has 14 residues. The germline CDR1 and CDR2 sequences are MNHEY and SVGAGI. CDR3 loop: CASSPKGGDYGYTF. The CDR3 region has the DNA TGTGCCAGCAGCCCCAAGGGAGGGGACTATGGCTACACCTTC.

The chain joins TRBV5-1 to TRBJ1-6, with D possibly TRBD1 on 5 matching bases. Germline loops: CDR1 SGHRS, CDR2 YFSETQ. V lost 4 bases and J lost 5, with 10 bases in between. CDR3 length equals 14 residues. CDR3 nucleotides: TGCGCCAGCAGCAGGACACGGGATAATTCACCCCTCCACTTT. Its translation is CASSRTRDNSPLHF.

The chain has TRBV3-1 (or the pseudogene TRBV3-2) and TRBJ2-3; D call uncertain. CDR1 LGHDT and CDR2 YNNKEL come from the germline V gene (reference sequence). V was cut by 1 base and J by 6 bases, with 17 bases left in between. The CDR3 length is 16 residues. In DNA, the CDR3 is TGTGCCAGCAGCCAAGGTCGAGGCTCTGGCGGCGATACGCAGTATTTT. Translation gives CASSQGRGSGGDTQYF.

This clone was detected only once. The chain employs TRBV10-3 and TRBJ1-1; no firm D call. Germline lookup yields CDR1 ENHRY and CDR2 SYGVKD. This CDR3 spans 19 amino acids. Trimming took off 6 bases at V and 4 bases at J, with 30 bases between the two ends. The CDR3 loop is CAIRAWGGSGGSVGTEAFF. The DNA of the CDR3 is TGTGCCATCAGGGCCTGGGGAGGGAGCGGAGGTTCGGTCGGCACTGAAGCTTTCTTT.